This section outlines one T cell receptor beta chain sequence together with its context. This specimen comes from a study of blood T cell repertoires in COVID-19. Across the study: Material from acute and convalescent COVID-19 was sourced from the United States, Italy and Spain.

The CDR3 is 14 residues long. In germline, CDR1 is SGDLS, CDR2 YYNGEE. V shed 0 bases and J shed 2 bases, with 8 bases lying between them. The authors' processing: Researchers report that nucleated cell counts were estimated from reference gene primer amplification. Sequenced by immunoSEQ multiplex PCR; TCRdb stores in-frame clones only, minus some. V and J calls and clone size are as listed in that table; D and trimming were resolved from the DNA. In the table there are about 270,000 clones, approximately 88% of which are singletons. Patients from Seattle were sampled longitudinally, starting during active infection.

The sample was peripheral blood. V usage is TRBV9 and J usage is TRBJ1-1; D call uncertain. This TCR was sampled from a human donor with COVID-19, enrolled during active disease. The donor label of this sample is uncertain. DNA of the CDR3: TGTGCCAGCAGCGTAGGACACCCCAACACTGAAGCTTTCTTT. Translated: CASSVGHPNTEAFF.